This section outlines one T cell receptor (beta chain) sequence together with its context. This sample was included in a study of blood T cell repertoires in COVID-19. Produced via immunoSEQ multiplex PCR; TCRdb's table is partial and in-frame only. The table shows roughly 26,000 clones, with about 90% occurring only once. In germline, CDR1 is ENHRY, CDR2 SYGVKD. Trimming took off 3 bases at V and 2 bases at J, with 8 bases between the two ends. This CDR3 spans 14 amino acids. The gene calls are TRBV10-3 and TRBJ1-5; D is uncertain. The sequenced sample consisted of peripheral blood. This receptor was taken from a human donor in a cohort sampled during active COVID-19. Here the CDR3 DNA reads TGTGCCATCAGTGACAGGCTTGGCAATCAGCCCCAGCATTTT. Residues: CAISDRLGNQPQHF.